The 23 T cell receptor beta chains reported below all come from one sample, sequenced in a study of cytomegalovirus exposure and HLA in healthy donors. Amplification used 60 Vbeta primers and 13 Jbeta primers. Some clones are missing from TCRdb's copy, which holds only in-frame ones; the method was immunoSEQ multiplex PCR. The sample records roughly 130,000 clones, 80% to 85% being singletons. Sequenced sample: PBMCs. Receptors originate from a male donor in good health and CMV-seropositive.

This clone appeared a few times. The chain joins TRBV7-9 to TRBJ2-5; D perhaps matches TRBD1 (5 bases). CDR1 is SEHNR, CDR2 FQNEAQ, per germline (reference sequence). Trimming cost V 4 bases and J 1 base, with 10 bases left between them. This CDR3 is built from 14 residues. CDR3 coding DNA: TGTGCCAGCAGCTACCGACAGACCCAAGAGACCCAGTACTTC. It yields the protein CASSYRQTQETQYF. The full variable domain, its missing parts supplied by reference TRBV7-9 and TRBJ2-5, is DTGVSQNPRHKITKRGQNVTFRCDPISEHNRLYWYRQTLGQGPEFLTYFQNEAQLEKSRLLSDRFSAERPKGSFSTLEIQRTEQGDSAMYLCASSYRQTQETQYFGPGTRLLVL.

This chain joins TRBV27 and TRBJ2-7, with D possibly TRBD1 on 6 matching bases. The CDR3 has 13 amino acids. The V gene's germline CDR1 is MNHEY and CDR2 SMNVEV (reference sequence). Trimming pared 2 bases from V and 5 bases from J, leaving 10 bases between. The CDR3: CASSLQGPHEQYF. The CDR3, as DNA: TGTGCCAGCAGTTTACAGGGGCCCCACGAGCAGTACTTC.

This clone was recorded only once. CDR3 amino acids: CASSPGTGGFYEQYF. The DNA of the CDR3 is TGCGCCAGCAGCCCCGGGACAGGGGGATTCTACGAGCAGTACTTC. V is TRBV4-1 and J is TRBJ2-5, with TRBD1 matching over 11 bases. The J call could be wrong; TRBJ2-7 is a better fit for the DNA end. The CDR3 runs to 15 residues. CDR1 MGHRA and CDR2 YSYEKL come from the germline V gene.

The rearrangement uses TRBV25-1 and TRBJ2-2, with D unresolved. V dropped 3 bases and J dropped 4 bases, with 6 bases sitting between them. CDR3 length: 13 residues. Germline V gives CDR1 MGHDK, CDR2 SYGVNS. CDR3 bases: TGTGCCAGCAGTGACTACAGCACCGGGGAGCTGTTTTTT. Its translation is CASSDYSTGELFF.

The V and J genes are TRBV29-1 and TRBJ2-1; 16 positions agree with TRBD2. CDR3 length: 14 residues. With 6 bases clipped from V and 9 bases from J, the junction kept 5 bases outside the gene matches. Germline lookup yields CDR1 SQVTM and CDR2 ANQGSEA. CDR3 in DNA: TGCAGCGTCGAGGGACTAGCGGGAGGGATTGAGCAGTTCTTC. Encoded protein: CSVEGLAGGIEQFF.

The J gene is TRBJ2-1, the V gene TRBV29-1; 11 nucleotides match TRBD2. V lost 7 bases and J lost 7; bases outside the gene matches: 9. From germline, CDR1 is SQVTM and CDR2 ANQGSEA. There are 14 residues in the CDR3. CDR3: CSAQGLADRNEQFF. The CDR3 coding sequence is TGCAGCGCCCAGGGACTAGCGGACCGTAATGAGCAGTTCTTC.

This chain uses TRBV9 with TRBJ2-5, with D unresolved. CDR1 is SGDLS and CDR2 is YYNGEE in the germline V gene. V lost 1 base, J lost 5 bases, and 15 bases lay in between. The CDR3 runs 15 residues. Here the CDR3 DNA reads TGTGCCAGCAGCGTATCTGGCAGGCAGTGGGAGACCCAGTACTTC. This translates into CASSVSGRQWETQYF.

This CDR3 reads CASSVQGVGYEQYF. Here the CDR3 DNA reads TGTGCCAGCAGCGTACAGGGGGTTGGCTACGAGCAGTACTTC. The rearrangement links TRBV9 to TRBJ2-7; 7 bases fit TRBD1. The CDR3 has 14 amino acids. The V segment lost 1 base and the J segment 3 bases; nucleotides outside the gene matches: 4. Germline loops: CDR1 SGDLS, CDR2 YYNGEE. The full variable domain, completed using reference TRBV9 and TRBJ2-7, is DSGVTQTPKHLITATGQRVTLRCSPRSGDLSVYWYQQSLDQGLQFLIQYYNGEERAKGNILERFSAQQFPDLHSELNLSSLELGDSALYFCASSVQGVGYEQYFGPGTRLTVT.

The V and J genes are TRBV11-2 and TRBJ2-1; 10 bases align to TRBD2. The CDR3 length is 16 residues. Trimming took 4 bases from V and 0 from J; bases not matched to a gene: 3. CDR1 is SGHAT, CDR2 FQNNGV, per germline. Here the CDR3 DNA reads TGTGCCAGCAGCTACGTAGCGGGAGGCTCCTACAATGAGCAGTTCTTC. Its protein product is CASSYVAGGSYNEQFF.

The CDR3 bases are TGTGCCAGCAGAATAGGACAGGGGGCCCCTGGAAACACCATATATTTT. This sequence encodes CASRIGQGAPGNTIYF. The chain combines TRBV7-8 with TRBJ1-3; 11 bases are a match to TRBD1. The length of the CDR3 is 16 residues. Germline V gives CDR1 SGHVS, CDR2 FQNEAQ. The V gene end was trimmed by 6 bases and the J gene end by 2 bases; junction bases not matched to a gene: 6.

The chain employs TRBV9 and TRBJ1-4; 7 bases map to TRBD1. Germline assignment: CDR1 SGDLS and CDR2 YYNGEE. The CDR3 contains 15 residues. J gave up 8 bases and V 1 base, and 8 bases lay outside the gene matches. CDR3 DNA sequence: TGTGCCAGCAGCGTATCGGCCACAGGGGAGGAAAAACTGTTTTTT. It yields the protein CASSVSATGEEKLFF.

This rearrangement joins TRBV13 to TRBJ2-6; 10 nucleotides match TRBD2. The ends lost 4 bases at V and 0 bases at J; junction bases unmatched: 6. Germline V lookup: CDR1 PRHDT, CDR2 FYEKMQ (reference sequence). There are 18 residues in the CDR3. CDR3 loop: CASSSERGGPSGANVLTF. CDR3 coding DNA: TGTGCCAGCAGCTCCGAGCGGGGGGGGCCCTCTGGGGCCAACGTCCTGACTTTC.

A single count supports this clone. This chain uses TRBV11-1 with TRBJ2-7; 7 positions agree with TRBD1. Germline trimming cut 2 bases from V and 5 bases from J; bases unmatched to any gene: 9. This CDR3 is 15 amino acids long. Per the germline V gene, CDR1 is SGHAT and CDR2 is FQDESV (reference sequence). CDR3 sequence (DNA): TGTGCCAGCAGCTTAACCCAACAGGGGAGCCACGAGCAGTACTTC. Residues: CASSLTQQGSHEQYF. Full variable domain (missing parts from reference TRBV11-1 and TRBJ2-7): EAEVAQSPRYKITEKSQAVAFWCDPISGHATLYWYRQILGQGPELLVQFQDESVVDDSQLPKDRFSAERLKGVDSTLKIQPAELGDSAMYLCASSLTQQGSHEQYFGPGTRLTVT.

In regard to this clone: Its ends do not fully match the called genes, so a read error is possible. The CDR3 coding sequence is TGCGCCAACAGCCAAGATCGGCACAGCTCCTACGAGCAGTACTTC. Protein: CANSQDRHSSYEQYF. The rearrangement uses TRBV4-1 and TRBJ2-7; D is uncertain. Germline V gene data show CDR1 as MGHRA and CDR2 as YSYEKL. The CDR3 contains 15 residues.

This chain connects TRBV14 to TRBJ2-7; D possibly corresponds to TRBD1 (6 bases). The CDR3 totals 15 residues. The V gene's germline CDR1 is SGHDN and CDR2 FVKESK. The V and J ends lost 4 bases and 2 bases respectively, with 15 bases between them. The CDR3 is CASSPWSGVTYEQYF. The CDR3 DNA follows: TGTGCCAGCAGCCCCTGGTCAGGGGTCACCTACGAGCAGTACTTC.

V usage is TRBV7-9 and J usage is TRBJ1-1; D is possibly TRBD1 (6 bases). Looked up from germline, CDR1 is SEHNR and CDR2 is FQNEAQ (reference sequence). CDR3 length equals 14 residues. Trimming stripped 5 bases from V and 0 bases from J, with 10 bases between. The CDR3 sequence is CASSKGQMNTEAFF. Here the CDR3 DNA reads TGTGCCAGCAGCAAAGGACAGATGAACACTGAAGCTTTCTTT.

The V gene is TRBV9, the J gene TRBJ1-4; possible D gene TRBD1, 5 bases. The CDR3 totals 15 residues. Germline V CDR1 and CDR2: SGDLS, YYNGEE. Deletions cut 3 bases from V and 8 bases from J, with 17 bases between. The CDR3 region is CASSAQDLYGEKLFF. The DNA of the CDR3 is TGTGCCAGCAGCGCACAGGACCTTTATGGGGAAAAACTGTTTTTT. Supplemented by reference TRBV9 and TRBJ1-4, the full variable domain reads DSGVTQTPKHLITATGQRVTLRCSPRSGDLSVYWYQQSLDQGLQFLIQYYNGEERAKGNILERFSAQQFPDLHSELNLSSLELGDSALYFCASSAQDLYGEKLFFGSGTQLSVL.

A single count supports this clone. The chain uses TRBV6-5 and TRBJ2-7, with 7 bases fitting TRBD1. Germline loops: CDR1 MNHEY, CDR2 SVGAGI. This CDR3 is 14 amino acids long. The V gene end was trimmed by 5 bases and the J gene end by 1 base; junction bases not matched to a gene: 5. The CDR3 nucleotides read TGTGCCAGCAGTAAGAGGGGGCAATCCTACGAGCAGTACTTC. Its protein product is CASSKRGQSYEQYF.

V and J are TRBV27 and TRBJ1-1, with 9 positions matching TRBD1. The CDR3 has 14 amino acids. The V segment lost 3 bases and the J segment 7 bases; nucleotides outside the gene matches: 6. Per the germline V gene, CDR1 is MNHEY and CDR2 is SMNVEV (reference sequence). CDR3 protein: CASSFRTGGNEAFF. In DNA form, the CDR3 reads TGTGCCAGCAGTTTCAGAACAGGGGGCAATGAAGCTTTCTTT.

In its sample, this clone was seen once. The V call is TRBV5-1, the J call TRBJ2-7; TRBD1 matches 10 bases. Losses at the gene ends were 0 bases for V and 2 bases for J; bases not matched to a gene: 2. CDR1 and CDR2 (germline): SGHRS, YFSETQ. This CDR3 region has 15 residues. CDR3 protein: CASSLGTGGTYEQYF. The DNA of the CDR3 is TGCGCCAGCAGCTTGGGGACAGGGGGGACCTACGAGCAGTACTTC.

The CDR3 DNA sequence: TGTGCCAGCAGCTCCCCATTTAGTAGCGGTTCCTACGAGCAGTACTTC. Protein: CASSSPFSSGSYEQYF. The V call is TRBV11-2, the J call TRBJ2-7, with D possibly matching TRBD2 (6 bases). The CDR3 sequence is 16 residues long. Germline V gives CDR1 SGHAT, CDR2 FQNNGV. V was clipped by 4 bases and J by 1 base, with 17 bases between them.

This clone was seen once. The same CDR3 can be traced to other DNA sequences in this sample. CDR3 residues: CASSPGQGGQPQHF. Written as DNA, the CDR3 is TGTGCCAGTAGTCCGGGACAGGGGGGTCAGCCCCAGCATTTT. The chain links TRBV19 to TRBJ1-5; TRBD1 agrees at 11 bases. In germline, CDR1 is LNHDA, CDR2 SQIVND (reference sequence). The CDR3 runs to 14 residues. Unmatched junction bases numbered 3, after V lost 5 bases and J lost 6 bases. The full variable domain, completed using reference TRBV19 and TRBJ1-5, is DGGITQSPKYLFRKEGQNVTLSCEQNLNHDAMYWYRQDPGQGLRLIYYSQIVNDFQKGDIAEGYSVSREKKESFPLTVTSAQKNPTAFYLCASSPGQGGQPQHFGDGTRLSIL.

V gene TRBV19 combines with J gene TRBJ2-1, with TRBD1 identical over 10 bases. This CDR3 comprises 14 residues. The V gene's germline CDR1 is LNHDA and CDR2 SQIVND (reference sequence). After removal of 4 bases from V and 7 bases from J, the junction contained 4 bases not matched to a gene. CDR3 nucleotides: TGTGCCAGTAGTACCAGGACAGGGGGGAATGAGCAGTTCTTC. Translating it yields CASSTRTGGNEQFF. Full variable domain (missing parts from reference TRBV19 and TRBJ2-1): DGGITQSPKYLFRKEGQNVTLSCEQNLNHDAMYWYRQDPGQGLRLIYYSQIVNDFQKGDIAEGYSVSREKKESFPLTVTSAQKNPTAFYLCASSTRTGGNEQFFGPGTRLTVL.